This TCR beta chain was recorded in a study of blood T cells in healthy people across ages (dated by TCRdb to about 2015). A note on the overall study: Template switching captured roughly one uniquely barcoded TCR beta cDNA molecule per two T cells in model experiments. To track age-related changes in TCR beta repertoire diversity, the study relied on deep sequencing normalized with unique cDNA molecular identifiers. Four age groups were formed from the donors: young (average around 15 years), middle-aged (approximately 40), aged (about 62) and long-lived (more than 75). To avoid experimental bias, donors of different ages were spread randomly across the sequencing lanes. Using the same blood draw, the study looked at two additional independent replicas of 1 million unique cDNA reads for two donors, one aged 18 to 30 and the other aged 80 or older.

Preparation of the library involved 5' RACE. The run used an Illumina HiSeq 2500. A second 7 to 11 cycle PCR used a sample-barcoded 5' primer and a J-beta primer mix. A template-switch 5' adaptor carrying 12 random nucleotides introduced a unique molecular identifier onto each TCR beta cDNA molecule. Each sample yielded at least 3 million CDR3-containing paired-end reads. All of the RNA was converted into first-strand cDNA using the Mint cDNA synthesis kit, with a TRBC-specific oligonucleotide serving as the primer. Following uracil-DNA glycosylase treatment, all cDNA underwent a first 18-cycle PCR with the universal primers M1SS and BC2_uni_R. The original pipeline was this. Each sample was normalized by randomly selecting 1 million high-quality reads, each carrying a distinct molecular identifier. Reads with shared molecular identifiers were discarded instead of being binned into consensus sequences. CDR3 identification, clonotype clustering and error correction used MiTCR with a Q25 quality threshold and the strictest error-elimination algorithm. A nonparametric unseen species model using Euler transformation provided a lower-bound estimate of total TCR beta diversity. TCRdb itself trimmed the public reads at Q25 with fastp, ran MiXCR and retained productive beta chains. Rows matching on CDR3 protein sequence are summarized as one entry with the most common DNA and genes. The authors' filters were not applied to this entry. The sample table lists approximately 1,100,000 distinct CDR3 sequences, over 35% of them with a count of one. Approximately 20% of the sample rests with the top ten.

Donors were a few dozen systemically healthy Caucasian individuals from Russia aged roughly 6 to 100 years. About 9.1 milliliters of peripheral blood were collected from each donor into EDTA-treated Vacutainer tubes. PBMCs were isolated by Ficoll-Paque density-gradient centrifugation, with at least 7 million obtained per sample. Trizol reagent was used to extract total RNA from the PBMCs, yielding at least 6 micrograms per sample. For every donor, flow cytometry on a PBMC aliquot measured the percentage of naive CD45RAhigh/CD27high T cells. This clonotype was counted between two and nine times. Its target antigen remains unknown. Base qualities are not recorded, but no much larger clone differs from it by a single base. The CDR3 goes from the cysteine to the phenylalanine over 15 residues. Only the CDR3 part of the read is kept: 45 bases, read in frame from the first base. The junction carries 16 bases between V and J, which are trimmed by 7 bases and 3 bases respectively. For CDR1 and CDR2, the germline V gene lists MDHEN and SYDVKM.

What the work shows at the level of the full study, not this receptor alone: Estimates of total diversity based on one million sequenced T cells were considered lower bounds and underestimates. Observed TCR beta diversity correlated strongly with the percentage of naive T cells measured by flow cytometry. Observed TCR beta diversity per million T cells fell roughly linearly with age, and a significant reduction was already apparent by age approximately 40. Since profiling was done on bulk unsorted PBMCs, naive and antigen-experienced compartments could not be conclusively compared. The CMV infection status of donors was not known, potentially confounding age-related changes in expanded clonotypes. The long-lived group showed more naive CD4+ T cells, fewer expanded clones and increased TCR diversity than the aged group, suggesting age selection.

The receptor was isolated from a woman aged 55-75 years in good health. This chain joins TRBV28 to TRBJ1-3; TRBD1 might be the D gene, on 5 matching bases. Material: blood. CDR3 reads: CASKTGTGVGNTIYF. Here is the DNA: TGTGCCAGCAAAACCGGGACGGGTGTTGGAAACACCATATATTTT.